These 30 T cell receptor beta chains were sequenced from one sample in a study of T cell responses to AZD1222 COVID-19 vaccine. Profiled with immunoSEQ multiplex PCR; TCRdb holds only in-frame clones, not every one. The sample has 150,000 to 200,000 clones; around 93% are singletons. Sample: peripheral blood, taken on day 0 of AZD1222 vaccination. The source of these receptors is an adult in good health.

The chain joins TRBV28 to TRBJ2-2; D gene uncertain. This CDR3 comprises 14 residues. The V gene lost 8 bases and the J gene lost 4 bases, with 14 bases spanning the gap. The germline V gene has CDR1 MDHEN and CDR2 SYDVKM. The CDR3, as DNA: TGTGCCAGCCGGGCCCCGGTAGTCACCGGGGAGCTGTTTTTT. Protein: CASRAPVVTGELFF.

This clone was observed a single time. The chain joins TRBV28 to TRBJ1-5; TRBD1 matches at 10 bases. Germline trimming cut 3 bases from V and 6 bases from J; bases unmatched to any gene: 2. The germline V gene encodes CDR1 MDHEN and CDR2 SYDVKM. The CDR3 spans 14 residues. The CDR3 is CASSLGTGVQPQHF. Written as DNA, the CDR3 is TGTGCCAGCAGTTTGGGGACAGGGGTTCAGCCCCAGCATTTT.

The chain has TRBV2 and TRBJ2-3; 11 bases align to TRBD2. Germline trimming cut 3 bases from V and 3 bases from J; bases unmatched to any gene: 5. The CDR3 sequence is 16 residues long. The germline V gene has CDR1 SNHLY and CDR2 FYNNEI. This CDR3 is CASSESSGGATDTQYF. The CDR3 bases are TGTGCCAGCAGTGAGAGTAGCGGGGGGGCAACAGATACGCAGTATTTT.

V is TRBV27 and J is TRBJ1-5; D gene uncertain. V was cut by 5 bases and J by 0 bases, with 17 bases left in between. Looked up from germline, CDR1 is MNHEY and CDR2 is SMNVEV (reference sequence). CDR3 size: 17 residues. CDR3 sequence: CASSLTPGGVSNQPQHF. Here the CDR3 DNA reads TGTGCCAGCAGTCTCACCCCGGGCGGGGTTAGCAATCAGCCCCAGCATTTT.

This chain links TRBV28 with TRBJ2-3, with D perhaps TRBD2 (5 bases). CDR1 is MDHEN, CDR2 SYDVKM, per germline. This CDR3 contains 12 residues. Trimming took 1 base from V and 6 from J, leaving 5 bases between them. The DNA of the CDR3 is TGTGCCAGCAGTTTATTAGCGGATACGCAGTATTTT. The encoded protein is CASSLLADTQYF.

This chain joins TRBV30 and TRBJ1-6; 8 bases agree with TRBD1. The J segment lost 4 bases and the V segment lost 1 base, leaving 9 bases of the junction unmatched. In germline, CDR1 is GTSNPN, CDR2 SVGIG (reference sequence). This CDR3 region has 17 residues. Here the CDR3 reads CAWSGGQAAPYNSPLHF. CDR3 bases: TGTGCCTGGAGTGGGGGACAGGCGGCCCCTTATAATTCACCCCTCCACTTT. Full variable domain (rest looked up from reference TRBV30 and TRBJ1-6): SQTIHQWPATLVQPVGSPLSLECTVEGTSNPNLYWYRQAAGRGLQLLFYSVGIGQISSEVPQNLSASRPQDRQFILSSKKLLLSDSGFYLCAWSGGQAAPYNSPLHFGNGTRLTVT.

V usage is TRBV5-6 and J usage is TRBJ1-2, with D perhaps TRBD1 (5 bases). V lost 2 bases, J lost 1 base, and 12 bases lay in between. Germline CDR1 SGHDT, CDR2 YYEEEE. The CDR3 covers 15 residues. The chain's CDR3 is CASSFVGQINYGYTF. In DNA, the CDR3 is TGTGCCAGCAGCTTTGTGGGGCAGATTAACTATGGCTACACCTTC.

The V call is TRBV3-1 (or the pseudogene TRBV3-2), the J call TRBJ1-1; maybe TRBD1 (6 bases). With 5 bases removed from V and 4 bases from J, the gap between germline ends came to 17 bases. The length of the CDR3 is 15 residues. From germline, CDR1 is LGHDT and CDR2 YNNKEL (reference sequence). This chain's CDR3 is CASSATRGLVTEAFF. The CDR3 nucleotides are TGTGCCAGCAGCGCAACCAGGGGTTTGGTCACTGAAGCTTTCTTT.

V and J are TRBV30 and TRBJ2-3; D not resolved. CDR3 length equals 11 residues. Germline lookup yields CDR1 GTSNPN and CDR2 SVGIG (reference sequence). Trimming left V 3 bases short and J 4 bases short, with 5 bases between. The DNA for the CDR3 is TGTGCCTGGAGGATAGCAGATACGCAGTATTTT. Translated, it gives CAWRIADTQYF.

In DNA, the CDR3 is TGCGCCAGCAGCCGGGACAGACTCGCGAACACTGAAGCTTTCTTT. Protein: CASSRDRLANTEAFF. This chain links TRBV5-1 with TRBJ1-1, with 7 positions matching TRBD1. There are 15 residues in the CDR3. V was pared by 4 bases and J by 1 base, with 7 bases of the junction left unmatched. CDR1 and CDR2 (germline): SGHRS, YFSETQ.

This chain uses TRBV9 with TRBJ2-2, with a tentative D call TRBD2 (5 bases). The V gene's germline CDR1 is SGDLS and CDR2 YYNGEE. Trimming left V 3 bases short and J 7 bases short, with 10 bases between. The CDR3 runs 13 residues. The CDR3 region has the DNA TGTGCCAGCAGCGCACCTAGCCTCGGGGAGCTGTTTTTT. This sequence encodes CASSAPSLGELFF.

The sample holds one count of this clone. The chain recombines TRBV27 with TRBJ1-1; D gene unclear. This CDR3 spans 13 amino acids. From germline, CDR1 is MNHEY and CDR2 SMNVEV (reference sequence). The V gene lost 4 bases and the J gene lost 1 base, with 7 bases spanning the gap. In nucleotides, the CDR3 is TGTGCCAGCAGTTGGTTCGGGAACACTGAAGCTTTCTTT. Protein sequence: CASSWFGNTEAFF.

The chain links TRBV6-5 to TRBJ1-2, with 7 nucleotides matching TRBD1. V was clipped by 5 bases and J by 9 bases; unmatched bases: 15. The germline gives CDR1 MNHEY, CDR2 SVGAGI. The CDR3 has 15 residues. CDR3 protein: CASSRPSQGVLRYTF. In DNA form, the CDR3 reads TGTGCCAGCAGTAGACCCTCCCAGGGGGTTTTGCGCTACACCTTC.

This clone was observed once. In DNA, the CDR3 is TGTGCCAGCAGTTTAGTAGGGACAGTTTCCGGGCAGTACTTC. Its protein is CASSLVGTVSGQYF. The J gene is TRBJ2-7, the V gene TRBV28, with TRBD1 identical over 7 bases. This CDR3 has 14 residues. The germline V gene has CDR1 MDHEN and CDR2 SYDVKM. J gave up 9 bases and V 2 bases, and 10 bases lay outside the gene matches.

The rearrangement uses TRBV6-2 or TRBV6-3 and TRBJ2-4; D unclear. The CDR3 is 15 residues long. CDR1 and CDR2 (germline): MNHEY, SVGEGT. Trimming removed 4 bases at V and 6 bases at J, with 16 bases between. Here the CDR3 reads CASSLASWTVNIQYF. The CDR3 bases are TGTGCCAGCAGTTTGGCGTCTTGGACCGTAAACATTCAGTACTTC.

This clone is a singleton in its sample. The CDR3 DNA reads as TGCGCCAGCAGTGACAGGGGCCAAGCCGCGAACACTGAAGCTTTCTTT. Protein: CASSDRGQAANTEAFF. The chain couples TRBV10-1 to TRBJ1-1, with D perhaps TRBD1 (6 bases). Germline loops: CDR1 WNHNN, CDR2 SYGVQD (reference sequence). This CDR3 has 16 residues. Deletions cut 3 bases from V and 1 base from J, with 15 bases between.

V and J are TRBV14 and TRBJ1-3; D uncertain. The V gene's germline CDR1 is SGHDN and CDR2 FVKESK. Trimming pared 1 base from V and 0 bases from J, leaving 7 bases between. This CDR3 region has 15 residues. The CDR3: CASSQGFFSGNTIYF. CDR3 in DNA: TGTGCCAGCAGCCAAGGGTTCTTCTCTGGAAACACCATATATTTT. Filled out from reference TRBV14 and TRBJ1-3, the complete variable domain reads EAGVTQFPSHSVIEKGQTVTLRCDPISGHDNLYWYRRVMGKEIKFLLHFVKESKQDESGMPNNRFLAERTGGTYSTLKVQPAELEDSGVYFCASSQGFFSGNTIYFGEGSWLTVV.

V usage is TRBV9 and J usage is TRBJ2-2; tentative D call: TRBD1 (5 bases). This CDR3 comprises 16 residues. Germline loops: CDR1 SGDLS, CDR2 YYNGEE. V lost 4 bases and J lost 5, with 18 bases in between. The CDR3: CASSPRSWAGTGELFF. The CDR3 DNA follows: TGTGCCAGCAGCCCCCGGAGCTGGGCAGGGACCGGGGAGCTGTTTTTT.

CDR3 nucleotide sequence: TGTGCCAGCAGCTTGGAAGGGGGAATGAACACTGAAGCTTTCTTT. This encodes CASSLEGGMNTEAFF. V gene TRBV6-4 combines with J gene TRBJ1-1, with D possibly TRBD1 on 6 matching bases. The germline V and J ends were trimmed by 6 bases and 0 bases, with 14 bases remaining between them. Germline lookup yields CDR1 MRHNA and CDR2 SNTAGT. The CDR3 runs 15 residues.

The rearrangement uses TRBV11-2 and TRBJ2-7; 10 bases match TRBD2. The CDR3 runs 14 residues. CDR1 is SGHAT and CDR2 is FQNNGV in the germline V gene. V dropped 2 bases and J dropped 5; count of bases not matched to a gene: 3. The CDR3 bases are TGTGCCAGCAGCTTACTAGCGGGAGCCGACGAGCAGTACTTC. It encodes CASSLLAGADEQYF. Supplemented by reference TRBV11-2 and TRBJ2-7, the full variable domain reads EAGVAQSPRYKIIEKRQSVAFWCNPISGHATLYWYQQILGQGPKLLIQFQNNGVVDDSQLPKDRFSAERLKGVDSTLKIQPAKLEDSAVYLCASSLLAGADEQYFGPGTRLTVT.

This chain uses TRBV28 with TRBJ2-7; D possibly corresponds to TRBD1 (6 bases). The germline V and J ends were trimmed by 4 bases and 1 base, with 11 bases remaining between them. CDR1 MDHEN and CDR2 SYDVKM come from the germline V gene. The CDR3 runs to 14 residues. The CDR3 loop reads CASSSYRASYEQYF. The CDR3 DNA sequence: TGTGCCAGCAGTTCCTACAGGGCTTCCTACGAGCAGTACTTC.

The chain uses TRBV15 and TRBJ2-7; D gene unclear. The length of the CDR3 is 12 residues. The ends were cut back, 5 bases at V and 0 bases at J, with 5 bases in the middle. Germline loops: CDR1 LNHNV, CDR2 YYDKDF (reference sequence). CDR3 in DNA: TGTGCCACCAGCGTAAGCTCCTACGAGCAGTACTTC. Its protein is CATSVSSYEQYF. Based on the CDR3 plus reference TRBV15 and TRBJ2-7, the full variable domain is DAMVIQNPRYQVTQFGKPVTLSCSQTLNHNVMYWYQQKSSQAPKLLFHYYDKDFNNEADTPDNFQSRRPNTSFCFLDIRSPGLGDTAMYLCATSVSSYEQYFGPGTRLTVT.

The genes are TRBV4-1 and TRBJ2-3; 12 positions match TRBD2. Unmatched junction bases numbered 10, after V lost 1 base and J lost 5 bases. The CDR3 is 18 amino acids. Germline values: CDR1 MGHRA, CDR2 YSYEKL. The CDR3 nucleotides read TGCGCCAGCAGCCAAGGGTCCCTAGCGGGGGGGCTTAGAGATACGCAGTATTTT. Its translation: CASSQGSLAGGLRDTQYF.

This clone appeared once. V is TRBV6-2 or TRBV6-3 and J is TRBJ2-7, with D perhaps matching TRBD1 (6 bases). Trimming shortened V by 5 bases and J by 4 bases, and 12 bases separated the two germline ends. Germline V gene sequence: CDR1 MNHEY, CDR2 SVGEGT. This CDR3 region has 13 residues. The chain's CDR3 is CASSTKGGYEQYF. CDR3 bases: TGTGCCAGCAGTACCAAAGGGGGTTACGAGCAGTACTTC.

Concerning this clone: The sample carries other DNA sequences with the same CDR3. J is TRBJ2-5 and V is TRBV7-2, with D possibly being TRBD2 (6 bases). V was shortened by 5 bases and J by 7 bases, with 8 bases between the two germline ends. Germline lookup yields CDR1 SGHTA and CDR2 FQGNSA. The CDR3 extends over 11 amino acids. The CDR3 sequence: CASSLGGTQYF. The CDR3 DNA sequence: TGTGCCAGCAGCCTCGGGGGGACCCAGTACTTC.

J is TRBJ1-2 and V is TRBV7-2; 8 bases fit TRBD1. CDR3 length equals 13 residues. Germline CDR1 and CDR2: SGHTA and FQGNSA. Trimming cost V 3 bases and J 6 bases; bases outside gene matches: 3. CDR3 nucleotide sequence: TGTGCCAGCAGCTTCTACAGGGGGGATGGCTACACCTTC. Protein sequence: CASSFYRGDGYTF.

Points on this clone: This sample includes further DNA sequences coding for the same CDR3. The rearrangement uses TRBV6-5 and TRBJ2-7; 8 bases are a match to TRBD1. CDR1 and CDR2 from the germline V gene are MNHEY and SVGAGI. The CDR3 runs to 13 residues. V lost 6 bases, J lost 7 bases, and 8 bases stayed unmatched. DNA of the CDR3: TGTGCCAGCAGCCCCGGACAGGGAGGTGAGCAGTACTTC. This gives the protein CASSPGQGGEQYF.

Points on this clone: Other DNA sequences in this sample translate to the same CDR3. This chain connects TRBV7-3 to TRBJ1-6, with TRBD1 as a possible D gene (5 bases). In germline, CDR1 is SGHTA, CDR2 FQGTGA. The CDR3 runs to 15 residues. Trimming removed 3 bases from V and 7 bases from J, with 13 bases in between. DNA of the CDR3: TGTGCCAGCAGCTTGGGGCTGATTAAAAATTCACCCCTCCACTTT. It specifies CASSLGLIKNSPLHF.

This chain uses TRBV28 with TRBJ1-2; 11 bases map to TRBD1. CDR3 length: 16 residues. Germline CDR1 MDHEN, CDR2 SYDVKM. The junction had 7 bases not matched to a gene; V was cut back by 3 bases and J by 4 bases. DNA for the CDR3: TGTGCCAGCAGTTTGGTGGGACAGGGGGGTACCTATGGCTACACCTTC. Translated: CASSLVGQGGTYGYTF.

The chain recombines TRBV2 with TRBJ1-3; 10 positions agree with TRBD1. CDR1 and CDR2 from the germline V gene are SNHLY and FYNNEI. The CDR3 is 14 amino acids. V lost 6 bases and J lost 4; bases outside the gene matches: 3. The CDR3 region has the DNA TGTGCCAGCAGCGGGACAGGGGTGGGAAACACCATATATTTT. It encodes CASSGTGVGNTIYF.